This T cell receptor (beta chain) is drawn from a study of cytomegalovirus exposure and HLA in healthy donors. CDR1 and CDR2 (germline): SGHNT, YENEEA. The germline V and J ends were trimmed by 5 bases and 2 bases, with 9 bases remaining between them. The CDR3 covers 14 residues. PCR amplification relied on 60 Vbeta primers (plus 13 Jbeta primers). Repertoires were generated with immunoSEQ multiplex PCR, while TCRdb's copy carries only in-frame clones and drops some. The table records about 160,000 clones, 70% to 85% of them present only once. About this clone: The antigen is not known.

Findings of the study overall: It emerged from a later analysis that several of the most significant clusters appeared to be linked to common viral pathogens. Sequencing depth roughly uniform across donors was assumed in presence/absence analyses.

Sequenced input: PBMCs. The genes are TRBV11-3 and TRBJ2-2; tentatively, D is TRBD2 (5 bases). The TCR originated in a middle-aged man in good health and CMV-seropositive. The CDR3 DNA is TGTGCCAGCAGCCCGGGAACTAACACCGGGGAGCTGTTTTTT. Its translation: CASSPGTNTGELFF.